These 12 T cell receptor beta chains share one sample of origin, sequenced in a study of human T cells and chemical hapten exposure (dated by TCRdb to about 2021). Taken with the paper, the label for time point translates to: patch test 2, 6 weeks after DPC sensitization. Reading the label with the study, this specimen's treatment or condition is: therapeutic diphenylcyclopropenone sensitization with weekly scalp DPC. Library construction relied on RACE. TCRdb records NextSeq 500 as the sequencer. TCRdb reanalyzed the raw reads on its own, using fastp at Q25 for trimming and MiXCR for clone calling, and kept in-frame beta chains. Every entry covers one CDR3 protein and lists the most common genes and DNA from its rows. The sample table lists more than 90,000 distinct CDR3 sequences, approximately 10% of them with a count of one. The ten top clones hold 3.2% of the sample. This sample comprised whole blood, obtained in connection with sensitization to the hapten diphenylcyclopropenone (DPC). These receptors all stem from a woman aged 40 to 55 with alopecia areata. Some clones in this sample may be carry-over from other donors' samples.

This clonotype has a handful of counts. The CDR3 DNA reads TGTGCCAGCAGCTCCGCCCCCCTAAGAAATCAGCCCCAGCATTTT. This encodes CASSSAPLRNQPQHF. The chain links TRBV7-6 to TRBJ1-5; D call uncertain. Trimming stripped 4 bases from V and 4 bases from J, with 14 bases between. The CDR3 is made up of 15 amino acids. Germline-derived CDR1 and CDR2 are SGHVS and FNYEAQ.

This clonotype was counted ten times or more. The chain uses TRBV12-3 or TRBV12-4 and TRBJ2-3, with 7 bases identical to TRBD1. V shed 6 bases and J 5 bases; nucleotides not matched to a gene: 5. The CDR3 consists of 13 residues. This chain's CDR3 is CASRIQGLDTQYF. The CDR3 DNA follows: TGTGCCAGCAGAATACAGGGGTTAGATACGCAGTATTTT.

The V gene is TRBV12-3 or TRBV12-4, the J gene TRBJ2-5, with D tentatively TRBD1 or TRBD2 (5 bases each). V was shortened by 7 bases and J by 5 bases, with 20 bases between the two germline ends. The CDR3 is 15 amino acids. CDR3 nucleotides: TGTGCCAGCACATTAACCGGGGCGCCGGGGGAGACCCAGTACTTC. Amino acid sequence: CASTLTGAPGETQYF.

This clonotype was seen a few times. V is TRBV7-2 and J is TRBJ2-7; 10 bases align to TRBD2. After removal of 5 bases from V and 4 bases from J, the junction contained 11 bases not matched to a gene. CDR3 size: 16 residues. The germline gives CDR1 SGHTA, CDR2 FQGNSA. CDR3 in amino acids: CASSPLAGGSRYEQYF. CDR3 nucleotides: TGTGCCAGCAGCCCATTAGCGGGGGGCTCGAGATACGAGCAGTACTTC.

This clonotype came up a few times. Here the CDR3 reads CASSFRQGSQETQYF. The CDR3 DNA reads TGTGCCAGCAGCTTCAGACAGGGGAGCCAAGAGACCCAGTACTTC. This chain joins TRBV3-1 and TRBJ2-5; 8 nucleotides match TRBD1. V lost 5 bases and J lost 1; bases outside the gene matches: 6. Germline assignment: CDR1 LGHDT and CDR2 YNNKEL (reference sequence). The CDR3 covers 15 residues.

In its sample, this clonotype was seen many times. The chain couples TRBV9 to TRBJ1-1; TRBD1 matches 10 bases. This CDR3 has 21 residues. V trimming: 0 bases; J trimming: 3 bases; junction bases outside the gene matches: 20. In germline, CDR1 is SGDLS, CDR2 YYNGEE. The CDR3 loop reads CASSVGVGIFGTGVGYTEAFF. The CDR3 DNA follows: TGTGCCAGCAGCGTAGGTGTGGGGATCTTCGGGACAGGGGTAGGGTACACTGAAGCTTTCTTT.

This clonotype occurred many times. V usage is TRBV6-6 and J usage is TRBJ2-5; 9 bases are shared with TRBD2. V shed 6 bases, J shed 1 base, and the junction held 12 bases outside the gene matches. Looked up from germline, CDR1 is MNHNY and CDR2 is SVGAGI (reference sequence). This CDR3 is built from 17 residues. The CDR3, as DNA: TGTGCCAGCAGCCTACATGCGGCGGGAGGGAGCCAAGAGACCCAGTACTTC. This gives the protein CASSLHAAGGSQETQYF.

This clonotype occurred a few times. The CDR3 sequence: CASSRNPTGGETQYF. The CDR3 DNA sequence: TGTGCCAGCAGCCGAAACCCCACAGGAGGGGAGACCCAGTACTTC. This chain links TRBV7-2 with TRBJ2-5, with D maybe TRBD2 (6 bases). CDR3 length: 15 residues. CDR1 is SGHTA, CDR2 FQGNSA, per germline. The V and J ends lost 5 bases and 5 bases respectively, with 18 bases between them.

J is TRBJ1-1 and V is TRBV20-1; perhaps TRBD1 as D (5 bases). The V gene lost 5 bases and the J gene lost 1 base, with 14 bases spanning the gap. Germline CDR1 is DFQATT and CDR2 is SNEGSKA (reference sequence). This CDR3 comprises 14 residues. CDR3 in DNA: TGCAGTGCTCTACACGGGGGAAGGAACACTGAAGCTTTCTTT. Its protein product is CSALHGGRNTEAFF.

This clonotype was counted many times. The genes are TRBV19 and TRBJ1-2; 9 bases are shared with TRBD1. Looked up from germline, CDR1 is LNHDA and CDR2 is SQIVND (reference sequence). V was pared by 5 bases and J by 4 bases, with 8 bases of the junction left unmatched. This CDR3 spans 15 amino acids. CDR3 bases: TGTGCCAGTAGTCTCCGGACAGGGGATGCCTATGGCTACACCTTC. Translating gives CASSLRTGDAYGYTF.

This clonotype was counted many times. The chain uses TRBV7-2 and TRBJ2-2, with D perhaps TRBD1 (6 bases). The length of the CDR3 is 19 residues. Trimming removed 1 base from V and 0 bases from J, with 18 bases in between. Per germline, CDR1 SGHTA and CDR2 FQGNSA. The DNA of the CDR3 is TGTGCCAGCAGCTTAGTTGGAGTCAGGGGACGCTCGAACACCGGGGAGCTGTTTTTT. Translated, it gives CASSLVGVRGRSNTGELFF.

This clonotype appeared a few times. The rearrangement joins TRBV5-1 to TRBJ1-5, with 9 nucleotides matching TRBD1. The CDR3 consists of 15 residues. CDR1 is SGHRS, CDR2 YFSETQ, per germline. V gave up 0 bases and J gave up 4 bases; unmatched junction bases: 2. The CDR3 DNA follows: TGCGCCAGCAGCTTGGATGGGACAGGGAATCAGCCCCAGCATTTT. Protein sequence: CASSLDGTGNQPQHF.